This entry lists 26 T cell receptor beta chains sequenced from one sample in a study of blood T cell repertoires in COVID-19. Produced via immunoSEQ multiplex PCR; TCRdb's table is partial and in-frame only. The sample includes tens of thousands of clones, 82% of them seen just once. What was sequenced was peripheral blood. The receptors stem from a man between 45 and 60 years old with acute or convalescent COVID-19.

V is TRBV4-2 and J is TRBJ2-7; 7 positions agree with TRBD1. The V and J ends lost 4 bases and 4 bases, in that order; junction bases with no gene match: 7. CDR3 length: 14 residues. Germline lookup yields CDR1 LGHNA and CDR2 YNFKEQ. The CDR3 is CASSRPGQKYEQYF. The CDR3 DNA sequence: TGTGCCAGCAGCCGTCCGGGACAGAAATACGAGCAGTACTTC.

This chain uses TRBV12-5 with TRBJ1-1; D remains unclear. CDR3 length equals 13 residues. Germline lookup yields CDR1 LGHNT and CDR2 FRNRAP. Trimming shortened V by 7 bases and J by 0 bases, and 9 bases separated the two germline ends. This CDR3 is CASADGLNTEAFF. The CDR3 region has the DNA TGTGCTAGTGCCGACGGGTTGAACACTGAAGCTTTCTTT.

The chain combines TRBV4-3 with TRBJ2-7, with TRBD1 identical over 9 bases. CDR3 size: 18 residues. Germline V lookup: CDR1 LGHNA, CDR2 YSLEER. V was pared by 1 base and J by 1 base, with 11 bases of the junction left unmatched. In nucleotides, the CDR3 is TGCGCCAGCAGCCAAGGTCTCCCCGGGACAGGGATTTCCTACGAGCAGTACTTC. It encodes CASSQGLPGTGISYEQYF.

This clone is a singleton in its sample. The chain combines TRBV30 with TRBJ2-7; 7 bases fit TRBD1. Germline assignment: CDR1 GTSNPN and CDR2 SVGIG (reference sequence). CDR3 length: 15 residues. With V trimmed by 2 bases and J by 5 bases, 12 bases remained unmatched. The CDR3 region has the DNA TGTGCCTGGAGTCGAGGACAGGTAAAATCTCACGAGCAGTACTTC. It translates to CAWSRGQVKSHEQYF.

This chain uses TRBV2 with TRBJ2-1; 7 bases are a match to TRBD2. The CDR3 covers 15 residues. Germline V CDR1 and CDR2: SNHLY, FYNNEI. Germline trimming cut 2 bases from V and 0 bases from J; bases unmatched to any gene: 1. The CDR3 sequence is CASSESSGSYNEQFF. The CDR3, as DNA: TGTGCCAGCAGTGAATCTAGCGGCTCCTACAATGAGCAGTTCTTC.

This clone came up a few times. V usage is TRBV9 and J usage is TRBJ2-1, with 8 bases aligning to TRBD1. Germline CDR1 SGDLS, CDR2 YYNGEE. V lost 3 bases, J lost 6 bases, and 8 bases stayed unmatched. This CDR3 region has 15 residues. This CDR3 reads CASSAAGQVVNEQFF. Written as DNA, the CDR3 is TGTGCCAGCAGCGCGGCGGGACAGGTAGTCAATGAGCAGTTCTTC.

V usage is TRBV5-1 and J usage is TRBJ2-5, with no clear D. The CDR3 consists of 13 residues. Trimming removed 0 bases from V and 4 bases from J, with 7 bases in between. The germline V gene has CDR1 SGHRS and CDR2 YFSETQ. CDR3: CASSLGQAETQYF. Here the CDR3 DNA reads TGCGCCAGCAGCTTGGGCCAGGCAGAGACCCAGTACTTC.

The chain recombines TRBV6-8 with TRBJ2-1, with TRBD2 matching 14 bases. The CDR3 length is 18 residues. V lost 2 bases, J lost 3 bases, and 6 bases stayed unmatched. The germline gives CDR1 MNHGY, CDR2 SAAAGT. The CDR3 DNA sequence: TGTGCCAGCAGTTACATCCCGGGACTAGCGGGAGTCTACAATGAGCAGTTCTTC. It yields the protein CASSYIPGLAGVYNEQFF.

This clone was seen a single time. Here the CDR3 DNA reads TGTGCCAGCAGCGCCACATCAGGGGGCTGGGAAAAACTGTTTTTT. It encodes CASSATSGGWEKLFF. The chain employs TRBV9 and TRBJ1-4, with 8 bases lining up with TRBD1. This CDR3 region has 15 residues. From germline, CDR1 is SGDLS and CDR2 YYNGEE. The V gene end was trimmed by 3 bases and the J gene end by 8 bases; junction bases not matched to a gene: 9.

The chain is built from TRBV7-9 and TRBJ2-1; the match to TRBD1 covers 8 bases. Germline loops: CDR1 SEHNR, CDR2 FQNEAQ (reference sequence). J was trimmed by 3 bases and V by 5 bases; bases with no gene match: 3. This CDR3 comprises 14 residues. The CDR3 is CASSDRGHYNEQFF. As DNA, the CDR3 is TGTGCCAGCAGCGACAGGGGCCACTACAATGAGCAGTTCTTC.

The V call is TRBV7-9, the J call TRBJ1-1, with D perhaps TRBD1 (5 bases). V was pared by 1 base and J by 7 bases, with 13 bases between. The length of the CDR3 is 14 residues. The V gene's germline CDR1 is SEHNR and CDR2 FQNEAQ (reference sequence). The CDR3 DNA is TGTGCCAGCAGCTTAGAACAGGTCTCTAATGAAGCTTTCTTT. Protein: CASSLEQVSNEAFF.

The CDR3 reads CASSLEEGTSEKLFF. CDR3 coding DNA: TGCGCCAGCAGCTTGGAGGAGGGGACTTCGGAAAAACTGTTTTTT. The V and J genes are TRBV5-1 and TRBJ1-4; D might be TRBD1 (5 bases). This CDR3 has 15 residues. The V and J ends lost 0 bases and 8 bases respectively, with 14 bases between them. In germline, CDR1 is SGHRS, CDR2 YFSETQ.

V gene TRBV19 combines with J gene TRBJ2-1; D perhaps matches TRBD2 (5 bases). The CDR3 has 19 residues. The ends were cut back, 6 bases at V and 0 bases at J, with 24 bases in the middle. CDR1 is LNHDA and CDR2 is SQIVND in the germline V gene (reference sequence). Written as DNA, the CDR3 is TGTGCCAGTAGATCAGGTCGACTAACCTCCGGAAGCTCCTACAATGAGCAGTTCTTC. It codes for CASRSGRLTSGSSYNEQFF.

Comments on this clone: At one of its ends the junction is not consistent with the germline gene, which may arise from a read error. This rearrangement joins TRBV12-3 or TRBV12-4 to TRBJ1-6; weak D call: TRBD1 (6 bases). This CDR3 is 13 amino acids long. Here the CDR3 DNA reads TGTGCCAGCAGTCTAGCGGACAGCACACCCCTCCACTTT. Protein sequence: CASSLADSTPLHF.

V and J are TRBV6-6 and TRBJ2-7; 9 bases line up with TRBD1. From germline, CDR1 is MNHNY and CDR2 SVGAGI (reference sequence). CDR3 size: 16 residues. V was pared by 4 bases and J by 3 bases, with 10 bases of the junction left unmatched. The DNA of the CDR3 is TGTGCCAGCAGTTTTGTTCTACAGGGGGCGAGCTACGAGCAGTACTTC. Translated, it gives CASSFVLQGASYEQYF.

The CDR3 spells CASSYGASPRGNTIYF. CDR3 nucleotide sequence: TGTGCCAGCAGTTACGGGGCCTCACCGAGAGGAAACACCATATATTTT. This chain joins TRBV6-5 and TRBJ1-3; D might be TRBD1 (5 bases). The CDR3 has 16 amino acids. The germline gives CDR1 MNHEY, CDR2 SVGAGI. Trimming removed 2 bases from V and 4 bases from J, with 15 bases in between.

The gene calls are TRBV19 and TRBJ2-2, with D maybe TRBD2 (6 bases). The CDR3 length is 15 residues. Trimming removed 6 bases from V and 8 bases from J, with 19 bases in between. Germline CDR1 LNHDA, CDR2 SQIVND (reference sequence). DNA of the CDR3: TGTGCCAGTAGGCCACCGACAGCGGGTCGAGGGGAGCTGTTTTTT. It translates to CASRPPTAGRGELFF. The full variable domain, its missing parts supplied by reference TRBV19 and TRBJ2-2, is DGGITQSPKYLFRKEGQNVTLSCEQNLNHDAMYWYRQDPGQGLRLIYYSQIVNDFQKGDIAEGYSVSREKKESFPLTVTSAQKNPTAFYLCASRPPTAGRGELFFGEGSRLTVL.

The chain carries TRBV5-5 and TRBJ2-7; 10 bases map to TRBD1. From germline, CDR1 is SGHKS and CDR2 YYEKEE (reference sequence). CDR3 size: 15 residues. V dropped 4 bases and J dropped 4; count of bases not matched to a gene: 8. This CDR3 reads CASSLAGTGAYEQYF. DNA for the CDR3: TGTGCCAGCAGCCTAGCCGGGACAGGGGCTTACGAGCAGTACTTC.

The chain is built from TRBV5-8 and TRBJ1-2; perhaps TRBD1 as D (5 bases). Trimming pared 1 base from V and 5 bases from J, leaving 15 bases between. This CDR3 region has 15 residues. Per germline, CDR1 SGHTS and CDR2 YDEGEE. CDR3 in DNA: TGTGCCAGCAGCTTGTCGGTAGGGGCTAGTTATGGCTACACCTTC. Its protein product is CASSLSVGASYGYTF.

The chain joins TRBV28 to TRBJ2-2, with 7 bases aligning to TRBD2. This CDR3 has 15 amino acids. The J segment lost 3 bases and the V segment lost 4 bases, leaving 5 bases of the junction unmatched. CDR1 is MDHEN and CDR2 is SYDVKM in the germline V gene. CDR3 residues: CASSSGGTYTGELFF. The CDR3 DNA reads TGTGCCAGCAGTTCCGGGGGGACCTACACCGGGGAGCTGTTTTTT.

This sequence joins TRBV10-1 and TRBJ2-7; the D gene is possibly TRBD1 (5 bases). Germline V CDR1 and CDR2: WNHNN, SYGVQD (reference sequence). Trimming cost V 10 bases and J 5 bases, with 21 bases left between them. This CDR3 is 14 amino acids long. The CDR3 spells CATPIPGQGNEQYF. CDR3 DNA sequence: TGCGCCACCCCAATCCCCGGACAAGGAAACGAGCAGTACTTC.

This clone showed up just once. The chain carries TRBV7-8 and TRBJ2-3; D call uncertain. Per the germline V gene, CDR1 is SGHVS and CDR2 is FQNEAQ. Between the trimmed V and J ends, which lost 5 bases and 7 bases, there was a span of 10 bases. The CDR3 consists of 12 residues. CDR3 in amino acids: CASSLIEHTQYF. The CDR3 nucleotides are TGTGCCAGCAGCCTCATCGAGCATACGCAGTATTTT.

The CDR3 is CASKLRGTDTQYF. The CDR3 DNA is TGTGCCAGCAAACTGAGAGGAACAGATACGCAGTATTTT. V gene TRBV2 combines with J gene TRBJ2-3, with no clear D. Germline assignment: CDR1 SNHLY and CDR2 FYNNEI. The CDR3 sequence is 13 residues long. The V gene lost 7 bases and the J gene lost 3 bases, with 11 bases spanning the gap.

This chain joins TRBV7-2 and TRBJ1-5, with D perhaps matching TRBD1 (6 bases). Between the trimmed V and J ends, which lost 2 bases and 5 bases, there was a span of 10 bases. The CDR3 has 14 amino acids. Germline V CDR1 and CDR2: SGHTA, FQGNSA. The chain's CDR3 is CASSLQGRDQPQHF. DNA of the CDR3: TGTGCCAGCAGCTTACAGGGGAGGGATCAGCCCCAGCATTTT. Together with reference TRBV7-2 and TRBJ1-5, the CDR3 gives the full variable domain: GAGVSQSPSNKVTEKGKDVELRCDPISGHTALYWYRQSLGQGLEFLIYFQGNSAPDKSGLPSDRFSAERTGGSVSTLTIQRTQQEDSAVYLCASSLQGRDQPQHFGDGTRLSIL.

CDR3 residues: CASRSRGWYGYTF. CDR3 bases: TGTGCCAGCAGGAGCAGGGGCTGGTATGGCTACACCTTC. The V and J genes are TRBV6-5 and TRBJ1-2; D possibly corresponds to TRBD1 (6 bases). Germline V CDR1 and CDR2: MNHEY, SVGAGI. This CDR3 is built from 13 residues. V gave up 6 bases and J gave up 5 bases, with 13 bases separating them.

The V gene is TRBV6-5, the J gene TRBJ1-1, with a weak D call TRBD1 (6 bases). Trimming took 6 bases from V and 8 from J, leaving 10 bases between them. Germline lookup yields CDR1 MNHEY and CDR2 SVGAGI. The CDR3 contains 11 residues. CDR3 residues: CASRATGEAFF. DNA for the CDR3: TGTGCCAGCAGAGCAACAGGGGAAGCTTTCTTT.